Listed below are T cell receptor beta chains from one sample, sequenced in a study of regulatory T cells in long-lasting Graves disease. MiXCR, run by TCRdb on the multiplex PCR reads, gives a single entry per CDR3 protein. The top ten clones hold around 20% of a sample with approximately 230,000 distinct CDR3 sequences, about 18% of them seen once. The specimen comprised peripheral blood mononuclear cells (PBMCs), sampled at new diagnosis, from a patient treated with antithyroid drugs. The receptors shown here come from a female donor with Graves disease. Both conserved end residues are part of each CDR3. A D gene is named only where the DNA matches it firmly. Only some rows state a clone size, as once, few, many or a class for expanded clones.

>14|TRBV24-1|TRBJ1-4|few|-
TGTGCCACCAGTGATATCAGGGAAAATGAAAAACTGTTTTTT
CATSDIRENEKLFF
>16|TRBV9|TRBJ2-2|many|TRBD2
TGTGCCAGCAGCTCCGGAGCGGGGGCGGGCACCGGGGAGCTGTTTTTT
CASSSGAGAGTGELFF
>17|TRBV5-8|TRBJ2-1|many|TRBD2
TGTGCCAGCAGCTACGGACGGTCTAGCGGGAAGTACAATGAGCAGTTCTTC
CASSYGRSSGKYNEQFF
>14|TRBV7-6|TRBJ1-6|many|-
TGTGCCAGCAGCTTAGCAGGGCAGAATTCACCCCTCCACTTT
CASSLAGQNSPLHF
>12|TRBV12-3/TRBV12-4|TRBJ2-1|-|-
TGTGCCAGCAGTTTATTGTGCAATGAGCAGTTCTTC
CASSLLCNEQFF
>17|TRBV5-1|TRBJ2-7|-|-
TGCGCCAGCAGCTTGGAGGGAGGGGGCGGCCGTTCCTACGAGCAGTACTTC
CASSLEGGGGRSYEQYF
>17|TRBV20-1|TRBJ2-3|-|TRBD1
TGCAGTGCTACCAGTCCGGGACAGTCTATCTCTACAGATACGCAGTATTTT
CSATSPGQSISTDTQYF
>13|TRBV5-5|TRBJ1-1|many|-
TGTGCCAGCAGCTTGATTGGCAACGAGGGAGCTTTCTTT
CASSLIGNEGAFF
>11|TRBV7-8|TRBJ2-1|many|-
TGTGCCAGCAGCCGCGGGGATCATCAGTTCTTC
CASSRGDHQFF
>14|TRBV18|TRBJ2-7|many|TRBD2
TGTGCCAGCTCACCGGCATCTCGGGAGGGCGAGCAGTACTTC
CASSPASREGEQYF
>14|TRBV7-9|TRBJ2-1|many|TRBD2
TGTGCCAGCAGCTCGGGACTAGCGGACAATGAGCAGTTCTTC
CASSSGLADNEQFF
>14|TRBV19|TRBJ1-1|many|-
TGTGCCAGTAGTATAAGTACCAGTCGGACTGAAGCTTTCTTT
CASSISTSRTEAFF
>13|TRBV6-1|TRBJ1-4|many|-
TGTGCCAGCAAGGCGGCAACTAATGAAAAACTGTTTTTT
CASKAATNEKLFF
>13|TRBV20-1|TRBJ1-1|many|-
TGCAGTGCTAGGGACAGTCAGAACACTGAAGCTTTCTTT
CSARDSQNTEAFF